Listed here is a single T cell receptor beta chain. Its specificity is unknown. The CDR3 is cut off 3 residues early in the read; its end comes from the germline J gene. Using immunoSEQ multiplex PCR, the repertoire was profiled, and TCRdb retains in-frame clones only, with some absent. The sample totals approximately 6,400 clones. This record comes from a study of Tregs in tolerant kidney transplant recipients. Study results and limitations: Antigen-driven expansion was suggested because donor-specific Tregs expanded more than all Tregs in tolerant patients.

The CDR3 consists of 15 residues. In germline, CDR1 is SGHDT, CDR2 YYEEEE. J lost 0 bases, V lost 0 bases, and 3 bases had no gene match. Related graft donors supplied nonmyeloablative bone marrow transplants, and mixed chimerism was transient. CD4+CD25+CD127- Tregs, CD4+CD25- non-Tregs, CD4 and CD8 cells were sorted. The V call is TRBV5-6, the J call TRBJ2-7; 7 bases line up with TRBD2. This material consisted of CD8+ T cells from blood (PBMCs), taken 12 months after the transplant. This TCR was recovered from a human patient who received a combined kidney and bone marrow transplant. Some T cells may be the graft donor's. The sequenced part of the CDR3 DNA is TGTGCCAGCAGCTTGGGGGGACTAAGCTCCTACGAG. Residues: CASSLGGLSSYE. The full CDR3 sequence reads CASSLGGLSSYEQYF.